The sequence of this T cell receptor (beta chain) was determined in a study of cytomegalovirus exposure and HLA in healthy donors. Overall study results and limits: Clonal expansion was found to be greater in HLA-associated TCR beta chains than in equally common others in a later analysis. In presence/absence analyses, roughly uniform sequencing depth across donors was assumed. Investigators reported 150 to 200 TCR beta chains as tied to cytomegalovirus.

Germline V gives CDR1 SQVTM, CDR2 ANQGSEA. V dropped 5 bases and J dropped 3 bases, with 5 bases sitting between them. This CDR3 is built from 10 residues. Primers for the PCR totalled 60 Vbeta and 13 Jbeta. Clones were read by immunoSEQ multiplex PCR, and TCRdb kept only the in-frame ones, dropping some. The table shows tens of thousands of clones, with 78% occurring only once. On this clone: Antigen unknown.

Healthy bone marrow donors formed the donor group. The chain carries TRBV29-1 and TRBJ2-7; D gene ambiguous. Sequencing was done on a sample of PBMCs. This clonotype originated in a man between 40 and 49 years old in good health and CMV-seronegative. Here the CDR3 DNA reads TGCAGCGTTATTAGCTACGAGCAGTACTTC. Translation gives CSVISYEQYF.